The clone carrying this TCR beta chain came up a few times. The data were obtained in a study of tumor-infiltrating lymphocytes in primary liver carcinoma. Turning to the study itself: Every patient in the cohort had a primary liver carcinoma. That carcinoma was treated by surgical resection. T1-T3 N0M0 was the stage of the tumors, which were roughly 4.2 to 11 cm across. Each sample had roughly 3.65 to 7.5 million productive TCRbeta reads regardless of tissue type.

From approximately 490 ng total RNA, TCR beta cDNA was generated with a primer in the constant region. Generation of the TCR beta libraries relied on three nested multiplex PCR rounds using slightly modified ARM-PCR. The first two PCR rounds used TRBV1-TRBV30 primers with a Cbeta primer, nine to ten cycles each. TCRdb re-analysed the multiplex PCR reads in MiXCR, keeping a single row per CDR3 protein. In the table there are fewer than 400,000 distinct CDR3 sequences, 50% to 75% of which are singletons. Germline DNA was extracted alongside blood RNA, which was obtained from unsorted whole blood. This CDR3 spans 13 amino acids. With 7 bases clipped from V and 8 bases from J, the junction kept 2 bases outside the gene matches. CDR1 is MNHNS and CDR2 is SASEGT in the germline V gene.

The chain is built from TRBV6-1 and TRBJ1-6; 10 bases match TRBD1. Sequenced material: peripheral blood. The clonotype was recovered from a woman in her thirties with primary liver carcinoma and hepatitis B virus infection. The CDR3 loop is CASTGTGDSPLHF. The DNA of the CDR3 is TGTGCCAGCACCGGGACAGGGGATTCACCCCTCCACTTT.